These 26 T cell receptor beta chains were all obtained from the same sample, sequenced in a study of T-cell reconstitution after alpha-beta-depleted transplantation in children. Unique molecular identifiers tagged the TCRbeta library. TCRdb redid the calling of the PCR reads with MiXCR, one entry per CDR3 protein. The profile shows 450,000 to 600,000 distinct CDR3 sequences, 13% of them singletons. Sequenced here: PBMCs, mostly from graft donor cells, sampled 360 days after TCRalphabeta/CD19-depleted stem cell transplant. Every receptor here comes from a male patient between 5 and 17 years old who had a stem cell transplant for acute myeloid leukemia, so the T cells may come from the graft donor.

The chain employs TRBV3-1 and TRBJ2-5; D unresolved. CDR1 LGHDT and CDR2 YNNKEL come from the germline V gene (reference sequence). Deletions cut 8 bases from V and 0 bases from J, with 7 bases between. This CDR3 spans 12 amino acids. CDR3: CASAEYQETQYF. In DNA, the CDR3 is TGTGCCAGCGCAGAATACCAAGAGACCCAGTACTTC.

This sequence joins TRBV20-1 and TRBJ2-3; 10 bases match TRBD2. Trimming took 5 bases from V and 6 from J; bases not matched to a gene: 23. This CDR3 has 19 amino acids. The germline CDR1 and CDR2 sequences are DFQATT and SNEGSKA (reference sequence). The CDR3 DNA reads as TGCAGTGCTCCTTCCCACAGTGGATTTATAGCGGGAGGTTCCGATACGCAGTATTTT. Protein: CSAPSHSGFIAGGSDTQYF.

The CDR3 sequence is CASSQGSLAGDQETQYF. CDR3 DNA sequence: TGCGCCAGCAGCCAAGGGAGTCTAGCGGGAGACCAAGAGACCCAGTACTTC. The chain is built from TRBV4-3 and TRBJ2-5; 10 bases fit TRBD2. Per the germline V gene, CDR1 is LGHNA and CDR2 is YSLEER. V dropped 1 base and J dropped 0; count of bases not matched to a gene: 5. The CDR3 is made up of 17 amino acids.

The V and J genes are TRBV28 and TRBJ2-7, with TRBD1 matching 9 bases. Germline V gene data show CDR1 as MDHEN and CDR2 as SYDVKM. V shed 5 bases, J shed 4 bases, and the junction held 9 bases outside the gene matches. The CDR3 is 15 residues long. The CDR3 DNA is TGTGCCAGCAGTAGTCGGACAGGGGTCCTTTACGAGCAGTACTTC. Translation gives CASSSRTGVLYEQYF.

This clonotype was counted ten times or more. The CDR3 DNA sequence: TGTGCCAGCAGCCCCCTCCTCAGAGGCAATGAGCAGTTCTTC. This codes for CASSPLLRGNEQFF. V and J are TRBV9 and TRBJ2-1; D uncertain. Trimming left V 4 bases short and J 6 bases short, with 14 bases between. There are 14 residues in the CDR3. Germline-derived CDR1 and CDR2 are SGDLS and YYNGEE. Full variable domain (missing parts from reference TRBV9 and TRBJ2-1): DSGVTQTPKHLITATGQRVTLRCSPRSGDLSVYWYQQSLDQGLQFLIQYYNGEERAKGNILERFSAQQFPDLHSELNLSSLELGDSALYFCASSPLLRGNEQFFGPGTRLTVL.

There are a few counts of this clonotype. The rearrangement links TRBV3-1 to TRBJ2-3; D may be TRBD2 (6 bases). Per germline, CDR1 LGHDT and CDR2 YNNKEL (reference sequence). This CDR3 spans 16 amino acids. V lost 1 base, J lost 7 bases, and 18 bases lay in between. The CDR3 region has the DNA TGTGCCAGCAGCCAAGGGGGCGGGACGGTGGGGAATACGCAGTATTTT. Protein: CASSQGGGTVGNTQYF.

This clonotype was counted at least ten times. CDR3 coding DNA: TGTGCCAGCCACCATAAACTTGTCTACAATGAGCAGTTCTTC. Translation gives CASHHKLVYNEQFF. The rearrangement links TRBV18 to TRBJ2-1, with no clear D. Germline-derived CDR1 and CDR2 are KGHSH and LQKENI. The CDR3 extends over 14 amino acids. V lost 8 bases and J lost 3, with 14 bases in between.

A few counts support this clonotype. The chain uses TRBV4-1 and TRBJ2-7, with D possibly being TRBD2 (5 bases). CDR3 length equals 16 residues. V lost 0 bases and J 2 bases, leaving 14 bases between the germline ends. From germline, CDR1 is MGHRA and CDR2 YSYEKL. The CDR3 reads CASSQDGAATTYEQYF. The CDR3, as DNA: TGCGCCAGCAGCCAAGACGGAGCGGCCACAACCTACGAGCAGTACTTC.

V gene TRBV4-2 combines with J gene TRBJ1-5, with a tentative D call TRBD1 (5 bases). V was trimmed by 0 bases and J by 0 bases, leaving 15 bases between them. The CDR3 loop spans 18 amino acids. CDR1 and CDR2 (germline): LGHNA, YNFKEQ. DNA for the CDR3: TGTGCCAGCAGCCAAGATCCGGAGGGGTGGGATAGCAATCAGCCCCAGCATTTT. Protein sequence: CASSQDPEGWDSNQPQHF.

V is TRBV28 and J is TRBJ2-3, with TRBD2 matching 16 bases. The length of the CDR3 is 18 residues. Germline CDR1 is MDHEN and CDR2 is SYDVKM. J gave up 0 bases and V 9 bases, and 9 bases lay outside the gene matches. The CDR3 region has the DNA TGTGCCAGTTACTCTCCGGGACTAGCGGGAGGGAGCACAGATACGCAGTATTTT. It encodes CASYSPGLAGGSTDTQYF.

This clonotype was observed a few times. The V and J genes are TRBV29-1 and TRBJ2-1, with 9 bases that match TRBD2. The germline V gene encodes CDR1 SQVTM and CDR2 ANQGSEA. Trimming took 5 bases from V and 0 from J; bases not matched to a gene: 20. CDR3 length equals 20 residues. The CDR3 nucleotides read TGCAGCGTTTATGGTGAGCAGGGTTTAGCGGGAGATAGCTCCTACAATGAGCAGTTCTTC. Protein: CSVYGEQGLAGDSSYNEQFF.

This CDR3 reads CASRRPKETQYF. The CDR3 nucleotides read TGTGCCAGCAGACGCCCAAAAGAGACCCAGTACTTC. The gene calls are TRBV5-5 and TRBJ2-5; no clear D gene. The V gene lost 5 bases and the J gene lost 3 bases, with 8 bases spanning the gap. The CDR3 extends over 12 amino acids. Germline CDR1 is SGHKS and CDR2 is YYEKEE (reference sequence).

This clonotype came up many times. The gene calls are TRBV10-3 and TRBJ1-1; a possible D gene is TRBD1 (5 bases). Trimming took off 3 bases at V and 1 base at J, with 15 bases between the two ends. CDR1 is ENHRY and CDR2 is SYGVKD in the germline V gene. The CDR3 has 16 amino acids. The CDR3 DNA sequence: TGTGCCATCAGTGAAGTCGGTGACAGCCCGAACACTGAAGCTTTCTTT. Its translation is CAISEVGDSPNTEAFF.

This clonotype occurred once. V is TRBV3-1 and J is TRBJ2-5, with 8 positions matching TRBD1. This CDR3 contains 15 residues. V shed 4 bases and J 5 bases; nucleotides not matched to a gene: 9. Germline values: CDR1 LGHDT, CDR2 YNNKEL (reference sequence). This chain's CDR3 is CASSRLGGQVETQYF. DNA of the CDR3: TGTGCCAGCAGCCGGTTGGGGGGACAGGTGGAGACCCAGTACTTC.

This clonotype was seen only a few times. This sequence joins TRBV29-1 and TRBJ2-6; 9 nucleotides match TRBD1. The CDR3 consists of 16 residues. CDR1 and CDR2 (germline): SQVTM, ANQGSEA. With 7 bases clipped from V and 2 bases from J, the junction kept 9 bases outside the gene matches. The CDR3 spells CSALTGGDAGANVLTF. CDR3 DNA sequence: TGCAGCGCCTTGACAGGGGGGGATGCTGGGGCCAACGTCCTGACTTTC.

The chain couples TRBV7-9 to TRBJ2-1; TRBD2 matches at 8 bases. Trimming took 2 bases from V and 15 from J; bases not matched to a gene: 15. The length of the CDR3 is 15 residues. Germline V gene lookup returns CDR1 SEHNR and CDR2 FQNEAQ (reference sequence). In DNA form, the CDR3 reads TGTGCCAGCAGCTTATCTTCACTTTCCGGGACTAGTCGGTTCTTC. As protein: CASSLSSLSGTSRFF.

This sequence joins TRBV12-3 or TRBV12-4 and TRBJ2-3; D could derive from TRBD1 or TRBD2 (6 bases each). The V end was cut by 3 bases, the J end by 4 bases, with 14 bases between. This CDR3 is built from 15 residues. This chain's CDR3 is CASSFGQRRADTQYF. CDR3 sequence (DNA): TGTGCCAGCAGTTTCGGACAGCGGAGGGCAGATACGCAGTATTTT.

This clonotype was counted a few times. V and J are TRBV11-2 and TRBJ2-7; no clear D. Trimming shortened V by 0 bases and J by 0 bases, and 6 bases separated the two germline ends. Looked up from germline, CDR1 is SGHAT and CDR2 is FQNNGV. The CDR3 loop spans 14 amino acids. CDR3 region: CASSLDPFSYEQYF. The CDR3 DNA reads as TGTGCCAGCAGCTTAGATCCGTTCTCCTACGAGCAGTACTTC.

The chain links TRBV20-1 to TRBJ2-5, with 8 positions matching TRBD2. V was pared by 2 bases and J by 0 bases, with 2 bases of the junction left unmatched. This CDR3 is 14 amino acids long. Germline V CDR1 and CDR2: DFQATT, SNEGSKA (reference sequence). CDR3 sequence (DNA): TGCAGTGCTAGAACTAGCGGATACCAAGAGACCCAGTACTTC. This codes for CSARTSGYQETQYF.

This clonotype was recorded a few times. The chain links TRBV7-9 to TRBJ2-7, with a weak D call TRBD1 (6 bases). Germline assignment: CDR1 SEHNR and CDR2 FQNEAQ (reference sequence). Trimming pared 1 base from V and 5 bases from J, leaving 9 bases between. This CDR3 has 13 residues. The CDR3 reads CASSLDGTNEQYF. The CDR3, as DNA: TGTGCCAGCAGCTTAGATGGGACAAACGAGCAGTACTTC.

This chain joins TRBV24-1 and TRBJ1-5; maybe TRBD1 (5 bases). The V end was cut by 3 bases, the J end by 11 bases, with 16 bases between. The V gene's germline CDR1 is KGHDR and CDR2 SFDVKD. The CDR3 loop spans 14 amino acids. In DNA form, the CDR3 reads TGTGCCACCAGTGATGGGCAGGGACTTAAGGCCCAGCATTTT. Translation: CATSDGQGLKAQHF.

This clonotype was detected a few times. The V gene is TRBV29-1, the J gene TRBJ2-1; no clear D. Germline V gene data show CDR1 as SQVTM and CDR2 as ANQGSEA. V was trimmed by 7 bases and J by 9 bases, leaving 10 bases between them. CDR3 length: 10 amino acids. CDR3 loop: CSAGTIEQFF. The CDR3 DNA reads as TGCAGCGCGGGTACTATTGAGCAGTTCTTC.

This CDR3 is CATSYRGETQYF. The CDR3, as DNA: TGTGCCACCAGTTACAGGGGAGAGACCCAGTACTTC. The chain recombines TRBV24-1 with TRBJ2-5, with 7 bases lining up with TRBD1. Unmatched junction bases numbered 1, after V lost 6 bases and J lost 4 bases. Germline V CDR1 and CDR2: KGHDR, SFDVKD. CDR3 size: 12 residues.

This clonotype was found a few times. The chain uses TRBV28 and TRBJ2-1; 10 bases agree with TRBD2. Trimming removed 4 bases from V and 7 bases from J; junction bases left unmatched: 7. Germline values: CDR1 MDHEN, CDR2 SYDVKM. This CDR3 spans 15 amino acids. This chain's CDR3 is CASSSKREGRNEQFF. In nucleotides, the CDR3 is TGTGCCAGCAGTTCCAAGCGGGAGGGCCGGAATGAGCAGTTCTTC.

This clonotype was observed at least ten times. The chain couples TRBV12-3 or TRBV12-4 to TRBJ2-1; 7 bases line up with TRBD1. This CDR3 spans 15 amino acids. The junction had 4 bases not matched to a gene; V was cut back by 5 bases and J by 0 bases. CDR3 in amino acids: CASSPGQSSYNEQFF. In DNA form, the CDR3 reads TGTGCCAGCAGTCCGGGACAGAGCTCCTACAATGAGCAGTTCTTC.

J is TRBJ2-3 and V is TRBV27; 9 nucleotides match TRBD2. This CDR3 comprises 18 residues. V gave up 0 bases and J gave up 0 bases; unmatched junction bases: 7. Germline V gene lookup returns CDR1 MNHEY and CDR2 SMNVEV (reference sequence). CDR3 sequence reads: CASSLSPQLAGSTDTQYF. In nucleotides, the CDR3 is TGTGCCAGCAGTTTATCGCCCCAGCTAGCGGGAAGCACAGATACGCAGTATTTT.